This entry features one TCR beta chain sequence. The antigen is undetermined. Terminally differentiated effector memory CD45RA+ cells were excluded from the naive CD8 cells, which were CD45RO-negative and positively selected for CCR7. Using immunoSEQ multiplex PCR, the repertoire was profiled, and TCRdb retains in-frame clones only, with some absent. The table records 1.5 million to 2.5 million clones, about 95% of them present only once. This record belongs to a study of shared clonotypes between healthy human individuals. The length of the CDR3 is 14 residues. Looked up from germline, CDR1 is LGHNT and CDR2 is FRNRAP. V lost 1 base and J lost 4, with 11 bases in between. Whole-study results and caveats: Clonotypes shared by all four sorted-subset donors had higher generation probabilities than non-shared clonotypes. Estimated clonotype richness was generally higher in naive than memory subsets.

Input material: naive CD8+ T cells sorted from blood. This chain joins TRBV12-5 and TRBJ2-7; maybe TRBD2 (6 bases). The TCR originated in a man younger than 30 in good health. The CDR3 nucleotides read TGTGCTAGTGGTTTGGGCGGGACTCCTTACGAGCAGTACTTC. Translation gives CASGLGGTPYEQYF. The whole variable domain, filled in from reference TRBV12-5 and TRBJ2-7, reads DARVTQTPRHKVTEMGQEVTMRCQPILGHNTVFWYRQTMMQGLELLAYFRNRAPLDDSGMPKDRFSAEMPDATLATLKIQPSEPRDSAVYFCASGLGGTPYEQYFGPGTRLTVT.